This TCR beta chain was obtained from a study of blood T cell repertoires in COVID-19 (dated by TCRdb to about 2020). The study in broad terms: Samples covering the acute and convalescent phases of COVID-19 were provided by collaborators in the United States, Italy and Spain. The material from the prospective study consisted of cDNA or gDNA derived from T cells, B-cell-depleted T cells, or PBMCs. Subjects who had been exposed to COVID-19, were actively infected with it, or had recovered from it provided the deeply sampled blood TCRbeta repertoires that made up the dataset. A freely available public database, intended as a resource for researchers studying the immune response to SARS-CoV-2, is where the repertoires were released. The samples were drawn from the first 160 participants of the ongoing ImmuneRACE study and from some 1,300 subjects provided by 6 global collaborators. Nearly every sample came with metadata listing a de-identified subject ID, COVID-19 status, age in years and sex. Where available, HLA class I and class II types were obtained from metadata supplied by the sample provider rather than from assay-based typing.

As for this clone: Its antigen is unknown. No per-base quality is available; no much larger clone lies one base away.

Unmatched junction bases come to 8, with V trimmed by 4 bases and J by 10 bases. CDR1 LGHDT and CDR2 YNNKEL were looked up in the germline V gene (reference sequence). The CDR3, from cysteine to phenylalanine, totals 13 residues. The CDR3 DNA has 39 bases and is translated from base 1. Findings and caveats that apply to the study as a whole: How much clinical and demographic metadata was included differed by source and by participant, and the metadata was provided uncurated.

TCRbeta CDR3 regions were amplified from genomic DNA by means of the immunoSEQ Assay, a bias-controlled multiplex PCR. The paper's data handling went like this. Nucleated cell counts per sample were estimated from amplification of reference gene primers within the assay. Sequence reads were collapsed and filtered to measure the absolute abundance of every unique TCRbeta CDR3 rearrangement. For each sample, productive Simpson clonality was calculated by taking the square root of Simpson's diversity index across productive rearrangements. TCRdb carries this immuneACCESS record with in-frame sequences only. Its versions omit some clonotypes, under half of them owing to an unresolved V gene in the studies checked, with the rest unexplained. The V and J calls and clone size come from that table; D and trimming were worked out from the DNA. The sample table lists more than 200,000 clones, approximately 88% of them with a count of one. 27% of the sample is in the top ten clones.

Each collaborating institution followed its own protocols to collect whole blood in K2EDTA tubes. For TCRbeta analysis, collaborators shipped samples as frozen whole blood, isolated PBMCs, or DNA extracted from either of those sample types. This sequence uses TRBV3-1 (or the pseudogene TRBV3-2) and TRBJ1-2, and 8 junction bases match TRBD1. The sample taken for sequencing was peripheral blood. The receptor was derived from a man aged 40-49 years with acute or convalescent COVID-19. The CDR3 protein: CASSPGQGHDYTF. The DNA reads TGTGCCAGCAGCCCCGGACAGGGACATGACTACACCTTC.